This T cell receptor (beta chain) was recovered during a study of human T cells and chemical hapten exposure. TCRdb analysed the RACE reads with MiXCR anew, one entry per CDR3 protein. The table records about 360,000 distinct CDR3 sequences, roughly 6.9% of them present only once. The J segment lost 15 bases and the V segment lost 5 bases, leaving 8 bases of the junction unmatched. Germline V lookup: CDR1 SGHTA, CDR2 FQGNSA. The CDR3 length is 12 residues. Time point here: patch test 1, 2 weeks after DPC sensitization. Noted treatment: therapeutic diphenylcyclopropenone sensitization with weekly scalp DPC. This clonotype was detected ten times or more.

The sample in question was whole blood, obtained in connection with sensitization to the hapten diphenylcyclopropenone (DPC). The TCR sequence derives from a young woman with alopecia areata. Some clones in this sample may be carry-over from other donors' samples. This chain joins TRBV7-2 and TRBJ2-1, with 9 bases lining up with TRBD1. The CDR3 is CASSRPGQGPFF. The CDR3 coding sequence is TGTGCCAGCAGCAGGCCGGGACAGGGCCCGTTCTTC.